This TCR beta chain was identified during a study of molecular identifiers for immune sequencing clone quantification (dated by TCRdb to 2016 to 2019). With regard to the full study: For a replicate experiment, the RNA from either around 20,000 or 100,000 naive CD8 T cells was divided into five aliquots, and four of those aliquots went on to sequencing. This methods study benchmarked molecular-identifier clustering-based TCR repertoire sequencing (MIDCIRS) and TCR RNA copy counting, using CD8 T cells to do so.

The library was prepared using PCR. Sequenced using a NextSeq 500. Bulk TCR libraries were generated as previously described, with the TCR primers listed in Table S5 used. Total RNA was purified with the Qiagen AllPrep DNA/RNA kit. Before analysis, reads from multiple sequencing runs of one library were combined. Under the source paper's analysis protocol: Only reads with exact TCR constant sequence were kept, trimmed to 150 nt, and grouped by their 12-nt molecular barcodes. Within each barcode group, reads were sub-clustered at a 15% Levenshtein threshold, and quality-weighted consensus sequences were built per RNA molecule. Non-functional sequences were excluded, and lower-count sequences lying one edit away from another sequence were also excluded. Barcode sub-clusters with fewer than 20% of the maximum read count were removed, based on fitting two negative binomial distributions. The public reads were reanalyzed by TCRdb: fastp trimming at Q25, MiXCR alignment, in-frame beta chains only. Every CDR3 protein is listed once, alongside the most common genes and DNA of its rows. The V and J calls shown here were made by TCRdb, not taken from the authors' results. The sample records hundreds of thousands of distinct CDR3 sequences, about a quarter of which are singletons. The ten largest account for roughly 0.7% of the sample.

This clonotype showed up many times. It lacks a known antigen. The record has no base qualities; no much larger clone is one base away. General conclusions and limits of the study: About 2.9 recovered TCR RNA copies per cell were obtained by modeling, versus roughly 9.7 by digital PCR, implying a capture efficiency of 30% to 35%. When barcode sub-clustering was not used, chimeric consensus sequences inflated TCR diversity, with chimeras reaching as high as 47%. The naive libraries included spiked-in Jurkat TCR RNA (roughly eleven copies' worth), and this Jurkat TCR RNA is not part of the donor repertoire. The sizes of highly expanded clones could end up underestimated when identical TCR molecules share a barcode. In CMV-specific effector cells, over 97% of molecules were held by clones above 20 RNA copies, whereas under 1% of molecules were held by such clones in naive cells. Even against a background of some 1 million naive CD8 T cells, spiked-in Jurkat TCR RNA amounting to a single cell's worth was reported to be detectable.

The cysteine opens and the phenylalanine closes a CDR3 of 14 amino acids. The DNA shown is the 42-base CDR3, in frame from base 1. The junction carries 10 bases between V and J, which are trimmed by 5 bases and 1 base respectively. Naive CD8 T cell libraries were made from about 21,000 to 970,000 sorted cells using 10%, 30% or 50% of purified RNA. Naive CD8 T cells were FACS-sorted as CD8+CD4-CCR7+CD45RA+ on a BD FACSAria II into RLT Plus buffer. Nine to eleven TCR copies' worth of Jurkat RNA were spiked into roughly 19,000-1,000,000 naive CD8 T cell samples to test detection sensitivity. CD8 T cells were enriched with RosetteSep CD8+ T Cell Enrichment Cocktail and Ficoll-Paque, followed by ACK red cell lysis.

Sequenced sample: naive CD8+ T cells from blood, with Jurkat cell RNA spiked in. The cell subset or site label of this sample denotes: FACS-sorted CD8+CD4-CCR7+CD45RA+ naive T cells. The sequence was collected from a human donor in good health. Some libraries in this study had Jurkat cell RNA spiked in. Rearrangement joined TRBV12-3 or TRBV12-4 to TRBJ2-3; a tentative D call is TRBD2 (5 bases match). At the DNA level, the sequence is TGTGCCAGCAGTCCACTGAGGGGCACAGATACGCAGTATTTT. This encodes CASSPLRGTDTQYF.